This T cell receptor (beta chain) was obtained from a study of OX40 agonist ivuxolimab in advanced cancers. Regarding the study in general: Ivuxolimab was a fully human IgG2 agonistic monoclonal antibody targeting the costimulatory receptor OX40 (CD134). Prior anti-PD-1, anti-PD-L1 or anti-CTLA-4 therapy was permitted, and checkpoint inhibitors had been received by less than 45% of dose-escalation patients. The dose-escalation cohort was roughly 80% male with a mean age of around 64 years, ranging from roughly 20 to 80. Of the 50 to 55 dose-escalation patients, hepatocellular carcinoma was present in approximately 20, melanoma in approximately 15, renal cell carcinoma in 9 and head and neck cancer in 9. Intravenous ivuxolimab was administered to patients every 2 weeks at six dose levels: 0.01, 0.1, 0.3, 1.5, 3 and 10 mg/kg. The purpose of peripheral TCRbeta sequencing was to test whether ivuxolimab changed TCR sequence diversity and led to clonal T-cell expansion. Three dose-escalation patients achieved partial responses, one with hepatocellular carcinoma and two with cutaneous melanoma. The paper covers the monotherapy dose-escalation part of the phase I ivuxolimab trial, which included N of about 51 patients. Study-wide findings and limitations: Clonal expansion of both CD4+ and CD8+ blood T cells was observed from baseline to week 6 at doses 0.1 to 3.0 mg/kg. Low levels of normalized T-cell clonal expansion were also seen in some nonresponding patients. The antigen specificity of the peripheral T cells that underwent clonal expansion was not determined. After ivuxolimab, CD8+ T cells had more expanded clones than CD4+ T cells on average. In the 0.1-3.0 mg/kg groups, partial responders had among the lowest normalized peripheral clonal expansion, particularly in CD8+ T cells.

V is cut by 5 bases and J by 2 bases, and the space between the germline ends is 7 bases. Based on the germline V gene, the CDR1 and CDR2 sequences are SGHAT and FQNNGV. The CDR3 spans 12 residues, from the cysteine through the phenylalanine. Kept here is only the CDR3 DNA, which spans 36 bases and is read in frame from base 1. Patients with a history of autoimmune disease or receiving systemic immunosuppression were excluded from the trial. In every dose cohort, peripheral blood was drawn for TCR sequencing at baseline, cycle 4 day 1, and cycle 7 day 1. Samples were obtained from an open-label, multicenter, first-in-human phase I dose-escalation trial of ivuxolimab. The trial enrolled adults with locally advanced or metastatic head and neck squamous cell, hepatocellular, melanoma or renal cell carcinoma. CD4+ and CD8+ T cells were sorted separately from peripheral blood before TCR sequencing. A word on this clone: Its binding antigen is unknown. It has no much larger one-base neighbor in the sample; base qualities were not kept.

Genomic DNA was isolated from the sorted cells so that the TCRbeta CDR3 region could be sequenced. The immunoSEQ Assay was used for sequencing of TCRbeta CDR3 regions. What TCRdb holds here is the immuneACCESS table cut down to in-frame rearrangements. Part of the clones is not present; checked against another copy, under half of the missing clones reflect an unresolved V gene, and the others are unexplained. The sample table records some 83,000 clones; approximately 84% of these occur just once. The ten largest clones take up around 7.8% of the sample. The clonotype comes from an adult with an advanced solid tumor such as melanoma, head and neck, liver or kidney cancer. The chain was built from TRBV11-2 and TRBJ2-7, with the D gene call left open. The sample was CD4+ or CD8+ T cells sorted from blood, taken in a trial of the OX40 agonist ivuxolimab. The encoded CDR3 is CASSGMTYEQYF. The nucleotides read TGTGCCAGCAGCGGGATGACCTACGAGCAGTACTTC.